This T cell receptor beta chain was identified in a study of shared clonotypes between healthy human individuals. In the case of this clone: Its antigen is unidentified.

Authors' analysis steps: ImmunoSEQ output held junction-only sequences without quality scores, so filtering differed. Only in-frame clones appear in the TCRdb table, and some are missing; sequencing was by immunoSEQ multiplex PCR. That table gives V, J and clone size, and the DNA gave D and trimming. The data show 850,000 to 1,100,000 clones, about 80% seen once. The CDR3 totals 18 residues. Looked up from germline, CDR1 is SGDLS and CDR2 is YYNGEE. Trimming pared 0 bases from V and 0 bases from J, leaving 16 bases between. Study-level points and caveats: Owing to a small donor count, the genetic and exposure-history diversity represented was limited.

Sequencing was carried out using memory CD4+ T cells from PBMCs. Subset of the sample: CD45RA-negative fraction. The TCR originated in a man aged 18 to 35 in good health. Some clones in this sample may be carry-over from other donors' samples. The rearrangement joins TRBV9 to TRBJ2-1; no definite D call. The CDR3 sequence is CASSVVAPAVSSYNEQFF. The CDR3 DNA reads as TGTGCCAGCAGCGTAGTGGCTCCTGCGGTTAGCTCCTACAATGAGCAGTTCTTC.